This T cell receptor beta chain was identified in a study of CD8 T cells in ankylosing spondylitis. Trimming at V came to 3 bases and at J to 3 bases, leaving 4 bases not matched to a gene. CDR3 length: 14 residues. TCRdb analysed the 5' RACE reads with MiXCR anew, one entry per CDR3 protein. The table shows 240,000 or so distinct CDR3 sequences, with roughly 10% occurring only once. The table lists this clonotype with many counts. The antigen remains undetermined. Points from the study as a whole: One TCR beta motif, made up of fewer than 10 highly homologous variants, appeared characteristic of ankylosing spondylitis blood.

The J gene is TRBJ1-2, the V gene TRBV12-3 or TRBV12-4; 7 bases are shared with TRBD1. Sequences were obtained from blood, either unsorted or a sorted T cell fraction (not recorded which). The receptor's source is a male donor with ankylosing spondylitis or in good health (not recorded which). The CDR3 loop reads CASSFKGGDYGYTF. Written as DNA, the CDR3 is TGTGCCAGCAGTTTTAAAGGGGGCGACTATGGCTACACCTTC.